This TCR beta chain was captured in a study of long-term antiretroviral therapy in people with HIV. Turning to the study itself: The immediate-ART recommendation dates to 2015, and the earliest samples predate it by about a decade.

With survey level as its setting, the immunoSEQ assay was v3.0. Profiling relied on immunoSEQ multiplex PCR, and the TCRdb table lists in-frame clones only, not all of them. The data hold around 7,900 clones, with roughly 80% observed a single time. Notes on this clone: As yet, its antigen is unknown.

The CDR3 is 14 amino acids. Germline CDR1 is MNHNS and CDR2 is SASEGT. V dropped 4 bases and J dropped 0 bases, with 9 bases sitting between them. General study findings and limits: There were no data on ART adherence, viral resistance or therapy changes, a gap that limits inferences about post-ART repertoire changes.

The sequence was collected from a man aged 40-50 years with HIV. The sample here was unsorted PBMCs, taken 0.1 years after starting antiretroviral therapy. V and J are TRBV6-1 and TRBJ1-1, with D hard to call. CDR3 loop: CASSGGRVNTEAFF. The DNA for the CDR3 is TGTGCCAGCAGTGGTGGGCGGGTGAACACTGAAGCTTTCTTT.